These T cell receptor beta chains were read from a single sample in a study of T cell repertoires in ileal Crohn's disease. Here immunoSEQ multiplex PCR was the method, and the copy in TCRdb shows in-frame clones only, minus some. The sample contains around 9,000 clones, about 80% of which appear only once. Sequences were obtained from ileal tissue. The receptor source for this set is an adult with Crohn's disease. Each CDR3 is given without its conserved first and last residue.

v_gene,j_gene,CDR3aa
TRBV4-2,TRBJ2-3,ASSPRQGADTQY
TRBV5-1,TRBJ1-3,ASSLDWGGKNTIY
TRBV5-1,TRBJ1-4,ASSFFAGTGKLRGNEKLF
TRBV5-4,TRBJ2-1,ASSLEGLAANEQF
TRBV5-1,TRBJ2-7,ASSPGQGGHEQY
TRBV6-5,TRBJ2-1,ASRLSGTDNEQF
TRBV21-1,TRBJ1-2,ASSPPHTNGGQLYGYT
TRBV5-4,TRBJ2-7,ATSSERVEQY
TRBV6-1,TRBJ2-5,ASSEALIGTGGSQETQY
TRBV5-1,TRBJ1-3,ASSPGTGTGNTIY
TRBV9,TRBJ2-1,ASSVARGSYNEQF
TRBV27,TRBJ1-6,ASSKDSHSPLH
TRBV5-1,TRBJ2-5,ASSPWTGGGQETQY
TRBV5-1,TRBJ2-2,ASSTDSPGELF
TRBV10-2,TRBJ2-3,ASSYGLAGYDTQY
TRBV7-9,TRBJ2-1,ASSLPVGLAGDEQF
TRBV6-1,TRBJ2-1,ASSAYSSYNEQF
TRBV7-9,TRBJ2-1,ASSFAGGPSSLYNEQF
TRBV7-8,TRBJ1-2,ASSLVTRTGVRDYGYT
TRBV5-5,TRBJ1-4,ASTIQGRVATNEKLF
TRBV5-4,TRBJ1-1,ASSYDFSLGTEAF
TRBV5-1,TRBJ2-7,ASSLDRQPRYEQY
TRBV5-6,TRBJ1-1,ASSLVQGDPSLTNTEAF
TRBV6-5,TRBJ1-5,ASSRDRGGNQPQH
TRBV5-1,TRBJ2-5,ASSSARDRGLRGETQY
TRBV2,TRBJ2-3,ASTSVVAGGTDTQY
TRBV7-9,TRBJ2-7,ASSLARVPREQY
TRBV29-1,TRBJ2-4,SVGQGDQRKNIQY
TRBV11-2,TRBJ2-1,ASSPRGLTRF
TRBV2,TRBJ2-3,ASRLAGFGDTQY
TRBV9,TRBJ2-1,ASSFTGHPSYNEQF
TRBV15,TRBJ2-5,ATSRDKLAGGWTQY
TRBV19,TRBJ2-1,ASRGYNEQF
TRBV7-9,TRBJ1-1,ASSRGQGENTEAF
TRBV7-6,TRBJ2-5,ASSWGGRGQETQY
TRBV9,TRBJ2-1,ASRELAGDGEQF
TRBV6-5,TRBJ1-5,ASRGKTGDQPQH
TRBV5-5,TRBJ1-1,ASSFVTRAEAF
TRBV9,TRBJ2-5,ASSGTGQGTQY